This T cell receptor (beta chain) was recovered during a study of T-cell memory formation after mild COVID-19. The wider study: Clusters of TCRs were largely donor specific. General study results and limits: Proof of SARS-CoV-2 specificity was absent for the second-wave clones that crested on day 37. Certain responding clones were present in pre-infection memory, suggesting participation of cross-reactive memory.

Germline CDR1 reads ENHRY; CDR2 reads SYGVKD. The ends lost 4 bases at V and 5 bases at J; junction bases unmatched: 3. The CDR3 is 14 amino acids. Constant-segment-primed 5'RACE gave TCR alpha and TCR beta cDNA libraries with sample barcodes and UMIs. TCRdb redid the calling of the 5' RACE reads with MiXCR, one entry per CDR3 protein. In the table there are 170,000 or so distinct CDR3 sequences, about 28% of which are singletons. On this clonotype: Antigen specificity is unknown.

Sequencing input: PBMCs or a T cell subset sorted from them (not recorded which). The TCR was taken from an adult woman who had mild COVID-19 (a few samples of this study predate the infection). Cell type and time point are not known. V gene TRBV10-3 combines with J gene TRBJ2-2; 8 nucleotides line up with TRBD1. The DNA of the CDR3 is TGTGCCATCAGTGGACAGGGGAGGACCGGGGAGCTGTTTTTT. Its protein product is CAISGQGRTGELFF.